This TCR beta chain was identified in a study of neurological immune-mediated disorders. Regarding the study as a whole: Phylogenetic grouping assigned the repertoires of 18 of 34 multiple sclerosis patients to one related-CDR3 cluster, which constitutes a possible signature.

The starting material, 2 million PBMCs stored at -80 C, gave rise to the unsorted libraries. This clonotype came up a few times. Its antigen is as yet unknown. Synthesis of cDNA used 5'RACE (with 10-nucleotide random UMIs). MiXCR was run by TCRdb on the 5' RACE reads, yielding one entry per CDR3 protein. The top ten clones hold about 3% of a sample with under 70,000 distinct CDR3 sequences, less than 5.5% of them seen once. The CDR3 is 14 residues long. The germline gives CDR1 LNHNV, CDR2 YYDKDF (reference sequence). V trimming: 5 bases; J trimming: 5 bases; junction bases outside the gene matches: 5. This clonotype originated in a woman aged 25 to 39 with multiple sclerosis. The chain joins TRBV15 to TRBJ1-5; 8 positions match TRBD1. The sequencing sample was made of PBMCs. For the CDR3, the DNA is TGTGCCACCAGCTTGGGACAGGAGGATCAGCCCCAGCATTTT. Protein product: CATSLGQEDQPQHF.